The entry that follows covers one T cell receptor (beta chain) sequence. CDR3 length: 14 residues. Per germline, CDR1 SGHDT and CDR2 YYEEEE. Trimming cost V 0 bases and J 5 bases, with 11 bases left between them. The sample is drawn from a study of CD8 T cells in Susac syndrome. Across the study: Eight or nine of the sequenced Susac syndrome patients were in remission, and six had active disease. Patients with Susac syndrome had blood drawn and were at that point therapy-naive, on corticosteroids, or on intravenous immunoglobulin alone.

Negative isolation yielded the CD8+ and CD4+ T cells, while FACS enriched the TEMRA cells. RNA was extracted with the RNeasy kit, and a quantity of roughly 0.5 to 1 ug was reverse transcribed using random hexamers. TCRdb used MiXCR to reprocess the immunoSEQ multiplex PCR reads, holding one entry per CDR3 protein. The sample lists about 140,000 distinct CDR3 sequences, 95% occurring once. Sequencing input: CD4+ T cells from PBMCs. This TCR came from a human donor with Susac syndrome. V gene TRBV5-6 combines with J gene TRBJ2-5; D is perhaps TRBD1 (6 bases). CDR3 sequence reads: CASSLVSGAETQYF. Written as DNA, the CDR3 is TGTGCCAGCAGCTTGGTTTCAGGGGCGGAGACCCAGTACTTC.